This paragraph covers one T cell receptor (beta chain) sequence. The antigen it recognizes is unknown. No base-level quality is on record; no much larger clone is a single base apart. This sample was taken from a study of blood T cell repertoires in COVID-19 (TCRdb year 2020). Context from the whole study: Samples covering the acute and convalescent phases of COVID-19 were provided by collaborators in the United States, Italy and Spain. Deeply sampled blood TCRbeta repertoires from subjects exposed to, actively infected with, or recovered from COVID-19 were included in the dataset. The repertoires were made available in a free public database intended to serve as a resource for research on the immune response to SARS-CoV-2. Sample metadata almost always included a de-identified subject ID, COVID-19 status, age in years and sex. Where available, HLA class I and class II types were obtained from metadata supplied by the sample provider rather than from assay-based typing. The samples were drawn from two sources: the first 160 participants of the ongoing ImmuneRACE study, and over 950 subjects contributed by 6 global collaborators. The prospective study material was composed of cDNA or gDNA derived from T cells, B-cell-depleted T cells, or PBMCs. Findings and caveats that apply to the study as a whole: The quantity of clinical and demographic metadata differed by source and by participant and was supplied without curation.

TCRbeta CDR3 regions were amplified from genomic DNA using the immunoSEQ Assay, a bias-controlled multiplex PCR. In the paper's pipeline: Nucleated cell counts per sample were estimated from amplification of reference gene primers within the assay. Sequence reads were collapsed and filtered to measure the absolute abundance of every unique TCRbeta CDR3 rearrangement. For each sample, productive Simpson clonality was calculated by taking the square root of Simpson's diversity index across productive rearrangements. This is the immuneACCESS table as TCRdb keeps it, with only in-frame sequences that have V and J called. A part of the clones is gone; compared with another copy, unresolved V genes explain less than half, and the rest is unexplained. V and J calls and clone size follow that table, whereas D and trimming were derived from the DNA. Across this sample there are about 160,000 clones, with 76% seen only once. The top ten hold around 3.4% of the sample.

Each collaborating institution followed its own protocols to collect whole blood in K2EDTA tubes. Collaborator samples were shipped for TCRbeta analysis as frozen whole blood, isolated PBMCs, or DNA extracted from either sample type. From cysteine to phenylalanine, the CDR3 is 16 amino acids long. The read is trimmed to its CDR3 DNA, 48 bases read in frame from base 1. The CDR1 and CDR2 encoded by the germline V gene are SGHTA and FQGNSA. V is shortened by 1 base, J by 3 bases, and the region joining them spans 14 bases. This chain joins TRBV7-2 to TRBJ2-3; a tentative D call is TRBD1 (5 bases match). The specimen sequenced was peripheral blood. This receptor was taken from a woman older than 75 with acute or convalescent COVID-19. In nucleotide form, the sequence is TGTGCCAGCAGCTTAGTAAGGGGCAGTCAAACAGATACGCAGTATTTT. The resulting protein is CASSLVRGSQTDTQYF.